The 15 T cell receptor beta chains below all came from one sample that was sequenced in a study of read filtering for tumor transcriptome and immune sequencing. The library was built from 400 ng RNA with molecular barcoded adaptors for alpha/delta and beta/gamma chains. TCRdb processed the reads anew with MiXCR; each CDR3 protein has one entry. The sample lists 75,000 to 90,000 distinct CDR3 sequences, around an eighth occurring once. The sequencing sample was made of a population of CD138-negative cells sorted from bone marrow. Every receptor here comes from a donor at least 40 years old with multiple myeloma.

This clonotype was detected many times. The chain uses TRBV28 and TRBJ2-4, with TRBD2 as a possible D gene (5 bases). This CDR3 contains 16 residues. CDR1 and CDR2 from the germline V gene are MDHEN and SYDVKM. Deletions cut 5 bases from V and 0 bases from J, with 14 bases between. As DNA, the CDR3 is TGTGCCAGCAGTGTCCGGGGAATTATAGCCAAAAACATTCAGTACTTC. It translates to CASSVRGIIAKNIQYF.

This clonotype was counted ten times or more. The V gene is TRBV11-2, the J gene TRBJ2-3, with 8 bases matching TRBD2. V lost 1 base and J lost 2; bases outside the gene matches: 11. The CDR3 totals 18 residues. CDR1 SGHAT and CDR2 FQNNGV come from the germline V gene. The CDR3 DNA is TGTGCCAGCAGCTTAGGTGACCTGGCGGGAGGATTCACAGATACGCAGTATTTT. It is translated as CASSLGDLAGGFTDTQYF.

This clonotype was recorded many times. The genes are TRBV5-1 and TRBJ1-1; D not certain. Germline CDR1 reads SGHRS; CDR2 reads YFSETQ. The CDR3 is made up of 14 amino acids. The V and J ends lost 7 bases and 1 base respectively, with 14 bases between them. This CDR3 reads CASSPGRPNTEAFF. The CDR3 DNA follows: TGCGCCAGCTCACCTGGACGGCCGAACACTGAAGCTTTCTTT.

The table lists this clonotype with many counts. This chain uses TRBV29-1 with TRBJ2-1; D is possibly TRBD2 (5 bases). The V and J ends lost 3 bases and 4 bases respectively, with 13 bases between them. The CDR3 spans 14 residues. Germline V CDR1 and CDR2: SQVTM, ANQGSEA. CDR3 residues: CSVDSPPGYNEQFF. The CDR3 DNA is TGCAGCGTTGATTCCCCCCCGGGGTACAATGAGCAGTTCTTC.

The chain joins TRBV7-9 to TRBJ2-7; 7 positions match TRBD1. J was trimmed by 2 bases and V by 4 bases; bases with no gene match: 5. This CDR3 has 14 residues. Germline CDR1 reads SEHNR; CDR2 reads FQNEAQ (reference sequence). The CDR3 is CASSSTGIAYEQYF. The CDR3 DNA sequence: TGTGCCAGCAGCTCGACAGGGATTGCCTACGAGCAGTACTTC.

In the case of this clonotype: A much larger clone sits a single nucleotide away, making a read error possible. The chain combines TRBV14 with TRBJ2-2; D perhaps matches TRBD2 (5 bases). Germline CDR1 reads SGHDN; CDR2 reads FVKESK. CDR3 length equals 16 residues. CDR3 protein: CVSSQTQSGSTGELFF. The DNA for the CDR3 is TGTGTCAGCAGCCAAACACAATCGGGATCCACCGGGGAGCTGTTTTTT.

This clonotype was observed at least ten times. This CDR3 reads CSVLVGGPSLQFF. For the CDR3, the DNA is TGCAGCGTTCTTGTGGGAGGGCCCTCGCTGCAGTTCTTC. The rearrangement joins TRBV29-1 to TRBJ2-1; the match to TRBD2 covers 7 bases. CDR3 length: 13 residues. V gave up 5 bases and J gave up 12 bases; unmatched junction bases: 13. Germline loops: CDR1 SQVTM, CDR2 ANQGSEA.

This clonotype was seen at least ten times. The chain recombines TRBV6-6 with TRBJ1-2; D remains unclear. V gave up 7 bases and J gave up 4 bases, with 13 bases separating them. The germline CDR1 and CDR2 sequences are MNHNY and SVGAGI (reference sequence). This CDR3 has 13 amino acids. The CDR3 spells CASNPLFGYGYTF. The CDR3, as DNA: TGTGCCAGCAACCCACTTTTTGGCTATGGCTACACCTTC.

This clonotype was seen ten or more times. The rearrangement links TRBV5-1 to TRBJ2-5; a weak D match, TRBD2 (6 bases). The length of the CDR3 is 15 residues. Looked up from germline, CDR1 is SGHRS and CDR2 is YFSETQ. The V end lost 4 bases, the J end lost 2 bases, and 15 bases lay between the germline ends. In DNA form, the CDR3 reads TGCGCCAGCAGCCTGGCCTTAGCGGCTCAAGAGACCCAGTACTTC. It translates to CASSLALAAQETQYF.

This clonotype was detected many times. CDR3 sequence (DNA): TGTGCCAGCAGCCCAAGTCAGGGGTCCGGAGATACGCAGTATTTT. Its translation is CASSPSQGSGDTQYF. The chain carries TRBV7-9 and TRBJ2-3; D is possibly TRBD1 (6 bases). V dropped 5 bases and J dropped 5 bases, with 17 bases sitting between them. The CDR3 spans 15 residues. Germline V gene sequence: CDR1 SEHNR, CDR2 FQNEAQ (reference sequence). Combining the CDR3 with reference TRBV7-9 and TRBJ2-3 gives the whole variable domain DTGVSQNPRHKITKRGQNVTFRCDPISEHNRLYWYRQTLGQGPEFLTYFQNEAQLEKSRLLSDRFSAERPKGSFSTLEIQRTEQGDSAMYLCASSPSQGSGDTQYFGPGTRLTVL.

In regard to this clonotype: This may come from a read error, since a much larger clone is one base off. The chain employs TRBV27 and TRBJ2-7; 7 bases match TRBD2. Germline CDR1 and CDR2: MNHEY and SMNVEV (reference sequence). The CDR3 sequence is 14 residues long. The CDR3 sequence: CASRAGEYGYGQYF. CDR3 coding DNA: TGTGCCAGTCGGGCGGGGGAGTACGGGTACGGGCAGTACTTC.

This clonotype came up many times. The chain has TRBV28 and TRBJ1-2, with no clear D. Deletions cut 2 bases from V and 4 bases from J, with 5 bases between. The CDR3 loop spans 12 amino acids. CDR1 and CDR2 from the germline V gene are MDHEN and SYDVKM. The DNA for the CDR3 is TGTGCCAGCAGTTTACTGGGCTATGGCTACACCTTC. This translates into CASSLLGYGYTF.

This clonotype occurred many times. The chain links TRBV11-2 to TRBJ2-7; TRBD1 might be the D (5 bases). V shed 7 bases and J shed 2 bases, with 18 bases lying between them. The CDR3 has 15 residues. Germline values: CDR1 SGHAT, CDR2 FQNNGV. CDR3 DNA sequence: TGTGCCAGCACCCCAATGCAGGGCACAGCCTACGAGCAGTACTTC. Its translation is CASTPMQGTAYEQYF.

This clonotype was detected many times. The chain links TRBV24-1 to TRBJ2-5, with 7 bases that match TRBD1. The CDR3 runs to 15 residues. The germline CDR1 and CDR2 sequences are KGHDR and SFDVKD. Trimming cost V 4 bases and J 2 bases; bases outside gene matches: 6. CDR3 sequence (DNA): TGTGCCACCAGTGAGGGCGGACAGGCTCAAGAGACCCAGTACTTC. This translates into CATSEGGQAQETQYF.

This clonotype was recorded many times. The chain is built from TRBV7-9 and TRBJ1-5, with D maybe TRBD1 (5 bases). Germline V gives CDR1 SEHNR, CDR2 FQNEAQ (reference sequence). V dropped 3 bases and J dropped 7 bases, with 10 bases sitting between them. The CDR3 extends over 13 amino acids. Here the CDR3 reads CASSLGGDQPQHF. DNA of the CDR3: TGTGCCAGCAGCTTGGGCGGGGACCAGCCCCAGCATTTT.